This TCR beta chain stems from a study of T-cell reconstitution after alpha-beta-depleted transplantation in children. Study-level findings and limits: T-cell counts and diversity were attributed mostly to newly produced T cells one year after transplant. It was surviving recipient T cells and thymic progenitors that gave some patients high TCRbeta diversity at day 60. Expanded graft clones numbering several hundred reportedly gave rise to alpha-beta T cells about two months after transplant.

V lost 2 bases, J lost 6 bases, and 5 bases lay in between. CDR1 is SGHTA, CDR2 FQGNSA, per germline. This CDR3 comprises 11 residues. This clonotype was counted many times. Its antigen is still unknown. Unique molecular identifiers were incorporated into the prepared TCRbeta library. MiXCR, applied by TCRdb to the PCR reads, yields one record per CDR3 protein. The sample lists about 230,000 distinct CDR3 sequences, 11% occurring once. The sample here was PBMCs, taken before TCRalphabeta/CD19-depleted stem cell transplant. The TCR originated in a child younger than two with acute myeloid leukemia, due to receive a stem cell transplant. The chain has TRBV7-2 and TRBJ2-7; D not certain. The CDR3 reads CASSLNGEQYF. The CDR3 DNA reads as TGTGCCAGCAGCTTAAATGGCGAGCAGTACTTC.